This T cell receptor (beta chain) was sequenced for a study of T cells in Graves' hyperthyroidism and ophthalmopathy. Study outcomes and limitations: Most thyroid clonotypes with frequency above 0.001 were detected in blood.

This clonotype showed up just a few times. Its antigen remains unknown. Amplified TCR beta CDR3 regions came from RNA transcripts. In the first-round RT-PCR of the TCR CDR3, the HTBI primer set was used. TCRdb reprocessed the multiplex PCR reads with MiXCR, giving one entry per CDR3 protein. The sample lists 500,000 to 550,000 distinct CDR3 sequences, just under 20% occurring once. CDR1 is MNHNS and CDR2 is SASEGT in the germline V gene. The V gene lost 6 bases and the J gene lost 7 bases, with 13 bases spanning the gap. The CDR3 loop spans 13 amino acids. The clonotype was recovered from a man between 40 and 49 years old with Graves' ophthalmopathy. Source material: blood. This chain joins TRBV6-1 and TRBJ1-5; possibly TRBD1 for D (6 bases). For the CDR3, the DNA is TGTGCCAGCAGCCGGGGGGCTTCCCAGCCCCAGCATTTT. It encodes CASSRGASQPQHF.